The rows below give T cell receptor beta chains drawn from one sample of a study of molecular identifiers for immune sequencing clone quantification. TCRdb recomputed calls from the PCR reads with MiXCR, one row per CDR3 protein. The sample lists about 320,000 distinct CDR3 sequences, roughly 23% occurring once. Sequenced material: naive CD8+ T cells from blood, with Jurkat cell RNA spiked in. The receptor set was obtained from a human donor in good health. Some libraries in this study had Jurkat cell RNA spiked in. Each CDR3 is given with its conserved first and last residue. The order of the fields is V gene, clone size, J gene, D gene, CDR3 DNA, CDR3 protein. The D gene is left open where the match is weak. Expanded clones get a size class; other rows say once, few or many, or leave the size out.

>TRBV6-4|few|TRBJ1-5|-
TGTGCCAGCAGTGGCTCGAGCAGGGCGGAGGATAATCAGCCCCAGCATTTT
CASSGSSRAEDNQPQHF
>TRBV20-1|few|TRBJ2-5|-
TGCAGTGCAAAGTACACGTACCAAGAGACCCAGTACTTC
CSAKYTYQETQYF
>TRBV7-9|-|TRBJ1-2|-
TGTGCCACCAGCTTTGAGGGGAAACTCTATGGCTACACCTTC
CATSFEGKLYGYTF
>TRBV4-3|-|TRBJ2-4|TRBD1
TGCGCCAGCAGCCAAGATCGACGCACAGGGGGCGTAAACATTCAGTACTTC
CASSQDRRTGGVNIQYF
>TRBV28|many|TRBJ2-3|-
TGTGCCAGCAGCCCCGATGAGGGAGATACGCAGTATTTT
CASSPDEGDTQYF
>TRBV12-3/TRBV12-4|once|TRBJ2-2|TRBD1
TGTGCCAGCCTCCTCCTCCGGGACAGGGGGTTCAGCGGGGAGCTGTTTTTT
CASLLLRDRGFSGELFF
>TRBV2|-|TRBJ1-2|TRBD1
TGTGCCAGCAGTACCGGACAGGCCGACGCGGCACTCTATGGCTACACCTTC
CASSTGQADAALYGYTF
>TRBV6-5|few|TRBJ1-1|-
TGTGCCAGCAGTTACCGGTTGAACACTGAAGCTTTCTTT
CASSYRLNTEAFF
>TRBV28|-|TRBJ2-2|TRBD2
TGTGCCAGCAGCACAGACCCGGGACTAGCGGGAGGTAACACCGGGGAGCTGTTTTTT
CASSTDPGLAGGNTGELFF
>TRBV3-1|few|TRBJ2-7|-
TGTGCCAGCAGCCAAGGGGAAAGGACCTACGAGCAGTACTTC
CASSQGERTYEQYF
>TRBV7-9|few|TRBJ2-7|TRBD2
TGTGCCAGCAGCCCTCGGGAACGGGGGGACGAGCAGTACTTC
CASSPRERGDEQYF
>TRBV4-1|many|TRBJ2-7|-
TGCGCCAGCAGCCAAGTGCGGACAGACTACGAGCAGTACTTC
CASSQVRTDYEQYF
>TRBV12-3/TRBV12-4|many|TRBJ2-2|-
TGTGCCAGCAAAAGTTTGGGACACACCGGGGAGCTGTTTTTT
CASKSLGHTGELFF
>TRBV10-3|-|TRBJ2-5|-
TGTGCCATCAGTGAGTCGGGTCTTTCTCAAGAGACCCAGTACTTC
CAISESGLSQETQYF
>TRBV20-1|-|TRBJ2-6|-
TGCAGTGCTAGGGAGGAGGACGGCGAACACCTCTCTGGGGCCAACGTCCTGACTTTC
CSAREEDGEHLSGANVLTF
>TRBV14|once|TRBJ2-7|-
TGTGCCAGCAGCCCAGGCGGCTCCTACGATAATTACTTC
CASSPGGSYDNYF
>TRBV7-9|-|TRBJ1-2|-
TGTGCCAGCAGCCCTACCCCAGGAAATTACAACTATGGCTACACCTTC
CASSPTPGNYNYGYTF
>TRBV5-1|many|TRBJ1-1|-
TGCGCCAGCAGCTTCGGCCCGCAGAACACTGAAGCTTTCTTT
CASSFGPQNTEAFF
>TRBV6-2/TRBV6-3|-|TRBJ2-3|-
TGTGCCAGCAGTTACGACGCAGGAACAGACCACACAGATACGCAGTATTTT
CASSYDAGTDHTDTQYF
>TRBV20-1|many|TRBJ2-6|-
TGCAGTGCTCAGTTCTCTGGGGCCAACGTCCTGACTTTC
CSAQFSGANVLTF
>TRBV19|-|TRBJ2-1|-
TGTGCCAGTAGCCACAGATTCAATGAGCAGTCCTTC
CASSHRFNEQSF
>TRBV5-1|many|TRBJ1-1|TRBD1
TGCGCCAGCAGCTTCCATGGGACAGGGAGGTACACTGAAGCTTTCTTT
CASSFHGTGRYTEAFF
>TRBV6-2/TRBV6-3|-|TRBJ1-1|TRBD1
TGTGCCAGCAGTTACCTCCCAGGAGACGAACAGGGGATCGGCACTGAAGCTTTCTTT
CASSYLPGDEQGIGTEAFF
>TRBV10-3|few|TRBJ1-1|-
TGTGCCATCAGTGAGGAAAGGGTCCAGGGTAAAACTGAAGCTTTCTTT
CAISEERVQGKTEAFF
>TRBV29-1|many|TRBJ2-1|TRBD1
TGCAGCGTTGTACAGGGGATGTACAATGAGCAGTTCTTC
CSVVQGMYNEQFF
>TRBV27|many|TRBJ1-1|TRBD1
TGTGCCAGCAGTTTGACAGGGGGAAACACTGAAGCTTTCTTT
CASSLTGGNTEAFF
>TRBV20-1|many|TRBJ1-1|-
TGCAGTGCTAGACCCGTAGAGACAGAACGAAACACTGAAGCTTTCTTT
CSARPVETERNTEAFF
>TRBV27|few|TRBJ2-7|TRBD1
TGTGCCAGCAGTCCCCCGCCCCTAAGACAGGGGTCGGACGAGCAGTACTTC
CASSPPPLRQGSDEQYF
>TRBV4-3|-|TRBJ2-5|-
TGCGCCAGCAGCCAAGATCGGCAGGTGGGGCAAGAGACCCAGTACTTC
CASSQDRQVGQETQYF
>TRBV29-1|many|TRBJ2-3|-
TGCAGCGTTGATTCGGATCTGCGCACAGATACGCAGTATTTT
CSVDSDLRTDTQYF
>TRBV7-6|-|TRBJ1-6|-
TGTGCCAGCAGCGCAAGAGGATATAGCTCCTATAATTCACCCCTCCACTTT
CASSARGYSSYNSPLHF
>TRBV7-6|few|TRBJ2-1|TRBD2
TGTGCCAGCAGCTTAGGACTAGCGGGGTGGAATGAGCAGTTCTTC
CASSLGLAGWNEQFF
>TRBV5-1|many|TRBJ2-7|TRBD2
TGCGCCAGCAGCCTGTTAGCGGGAAGAACCTACGAGCAGTACTTC
CASSLLAGRTYEQYF
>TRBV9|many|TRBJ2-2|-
TGTGCCAGCAGCGTCGTACCCGATCGGGAGCTGTTTTTT
CASSVVPDRELFF
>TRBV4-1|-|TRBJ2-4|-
TGCGCCAGCAGCTCTTTGGCCTTCGGGGCGCAGAACATTCAGTACTTC
CASSSLAFGAQNIQYF
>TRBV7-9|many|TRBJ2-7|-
TGTGCCAGCAGCAGAGAATCGGTCTACGAGCAGTACTTC
CASSRESVYEQYF
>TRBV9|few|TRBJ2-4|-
TGTGCCAGCAGCGGAGAGGGGTTCATTCAGTACTTC
CASSGEGFIQYF
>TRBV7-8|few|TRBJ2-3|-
TGTGCCAGTAGGGGGGCGGGGCTGTTGGATACGCAGTATTTT
CASRGAGLLDTQYF
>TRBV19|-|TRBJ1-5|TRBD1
TGTGCCAGTAAATACGGGACAGACGGCAATCAGCCCCAGCATTTT
CASKYGTDGNQPQHF
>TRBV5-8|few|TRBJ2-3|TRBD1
TGTGCCAGCAGAGACAGGGGGCTTTCGGATACGCAGTATTTT
CASRDRGLSDTQYF
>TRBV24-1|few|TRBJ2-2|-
TGTGCCACCAGTGACAATACAGGGACACTAATTAACACCGGGGAGCTGTTTTTT
CATSDNTGTLINTGELFF
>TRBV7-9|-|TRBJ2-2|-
TGTGCCAGCAGCTCCCGCGTTTCCCAGGGGATCCCCACCGGGGAGCTGTTTTTT
CASSSRVSQGIPTGELFF
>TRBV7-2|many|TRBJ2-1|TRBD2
TGTGCCAGCAGCTTAGATAGGACTAGCGGCTACAATGAGCAGTTCTTC
CASSLDRTSGYNEQFF
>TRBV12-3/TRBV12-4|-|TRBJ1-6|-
TGTGCCAGTTCACCCCTCCACTTT
CASSPLHF
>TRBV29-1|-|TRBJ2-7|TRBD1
TGCAGCGTTGAAGGCGGATCAGGGGGGGACAGGGAGCCCTACGAGCAGTACTTC
CSVEGGSGGDREPYEQYF
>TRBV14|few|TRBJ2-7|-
TGTGCCAGCAGCCAAGGTGGGGGCCTATCAGGCGAGCAGTACTTC
CASSQGGGLSGEQYF
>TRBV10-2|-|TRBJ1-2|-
TGCGCCAGCAGTGAAGGGCATGGCTACACCTTC
CASSEGHGYTF
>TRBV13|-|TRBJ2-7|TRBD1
TGTGCCAGCAGCCCGGACAGGGAACCCTATAGTGTGGACTTC
CASSPDREPYSVDF
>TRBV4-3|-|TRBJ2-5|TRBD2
TGCGCCAGCAGCCAGTCAAGGCGGGGGGGCCCAGAGACCCAGTACTTC
CASSQSRRGGPETQYF
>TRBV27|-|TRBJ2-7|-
TGTGCCGGCTCGGCAGGGTTGGGAGCCTACGAGCAGTACTTC
CAGSAGLGAYEQYF
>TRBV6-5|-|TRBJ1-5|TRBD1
TGTGCCAGCAGACCACAGGGGGCTGGGCAGCCCCAGCATTTT
CASRPQGAGQPQHF
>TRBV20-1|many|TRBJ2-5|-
TGCAGTGCTGGTCTTCCTATGAGCCCGCCGTACTTC
CSAGLPMSPPYF
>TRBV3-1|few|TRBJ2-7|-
TGTGCCAGCAGCCAGTCCGGACAGAGCCCCTCCTACGAGCAGTACTTC
CASSQSGQSPSYEQYF
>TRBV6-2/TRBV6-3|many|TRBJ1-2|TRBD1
TGTGCCAGCGGGACAGGGGACTATGGCTACACCTTC
CASGTGDYGYTF
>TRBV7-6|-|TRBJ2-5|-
TGTGCCGGCACCTTAAGGGGGGAGTCTTTGCGCGAGACCCAGTACTTC
CAGTLRGESLRETQYF
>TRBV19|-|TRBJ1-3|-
TGTGCCATCTCGATCAACAGGGCCCGCTCTGGAAACACCATATATTTT
CAISINRARSGNTIYF
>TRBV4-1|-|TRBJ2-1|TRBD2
TGCGCCAGCAGCCAGATTAGCGGGAGGGCCTACAATGAGCAGTCCTTC
CASSQISGRAYNEQSF
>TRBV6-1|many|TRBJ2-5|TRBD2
TGTGCCAGCAGCGACGGACTAGCGGGAGCCCTAGAGACCCAGTACTTC
CASSDGLAGALETQYF
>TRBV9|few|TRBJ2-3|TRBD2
TGTGCCAGCAGCGTACAACTAGCGGGAGGGCTGGATACGCAGTATTTT
CASSVQLAGGLDTQYF
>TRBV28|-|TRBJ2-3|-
TGTGCCAGCAGTTTATTATCGGAGGGTCGGTCGTGGGCCCGCCCAGATACGCAGTATTTT
CASSLLSEGRSWARPDTQYF